The rows below give T cell receptor beta chains drawn from one sample of a study of a mutant IDH1 vaccine in newly diagnosed glioma. These receptors lack a known antigen. Method: immunoSEQ multiplex PCR; TCRdb's copy keeps in-frame clones and lacks some. The table has more than 55,000 clones, roughly 82% seen once. The sample here was PBMCs, taken from a glioma patient whose treatment included an IDH1 peptide vaccine. The source is a woman younger than 35 with glioma. Some clones in this sample may be carry-over from other donors' samples. Each CDR3 is given with its conserved first and last residue. Not all rows give a size; the values are once, few, many and, for expanded clones, a class.

V,size,CDR3
TRBV7-8,NA,CASSSQRLAVATGELFF
TRBV5-1,NA,CASSLDDSGLTDTQYF
TRBV6-1,NA,CASSEYRIQIDRDYGYTF
TRBV9,NA,CASSVAGGYYGYTF
TRBV5-4,NA,CASSLGLTAAYEQYF
TRBV7-9,NA,CASSPPSYEQYF
TRBV29-1,NA,CSVEDERGEQFF
TRBV29-1,NA,CSVLRAEPRNNEQLF
TRBV4-1,NA,CASSSRSLGEEKLFF
TRBV7-2,NA,CASSLGPNQPQHF
TRBV2,NA,CASSGDRGNTIYF
TRBV7-2,NA,CASSPRTGGSQETQYF
TRBV7-9,NA,CASSLTQGLINYGYTF
TRBV29-1,NA,CSVVGLAGTYEQYF
TRBV28,few,CASRKGGTEAFF
TRBV15,once,CATRGWGAYEQFF
TRBV6-6,NA,CASSAGGRDTQYF
TRBV7-9,NA,CASSHGSGGEDTQYF
TRBV4-2,NA,CASSQELAGGPSDTQYF
TRBV5-6,few,CASSLTIAGQETQYF
TRBV27,NA,CASSPQGSNTEAFF
TRBV27,NA,CASSEGLAGDPSYEQYF